A selection of T cell receptor beta chains follows, all from one sample in a study of T cells after yellow fever vaccination. One entry per CDR3 protein results from TCRdb running MiXCR on the 5' RACE reads. The data show approximately 450,000 distinct CDR3 sequences, roughly a sixth seen once. Sample: PBMCs, taken before the yellow fever booster vaccination. The receptor set was obtained from a man younger than 35 who received the YFV17D yellow fever vaccine. CDR3s include the opening cysteine and the closing phenylalanine or tryptophan. A D gene is named only where the DNA matches it firmly. A clone size is listed for some rows: how often the clone was seen (once, few, many), or a class if it is expanded.

>-|TRBJ2-5|TRBV6-5|-
CASRKGRGETQYF
TGTGCCAGCCGGAAGGGGCGCGGGGAGACCCAGTACTTC
>-|TRBJ2-6|TRBV6-1|few
CASSERFRANVLTF
TGTGCCAGCAGTGAACGGTTTAGGGCCAACGTCCTGACTTTC
>-|TRBJ1-2|TRBV10-3|-
CAIVQGLESNYGYTF
TGTGCCATCGTCCAGGGATTGGAATCTAACTATGGCTACACCTTC
>TRBD2|TRBJ2-2|TRBV24-1|few
CATSDSGGWYTGELFF
TGTGCCACCAGTGATTCCGGGGGGTGGTACACCGGGGAGCTGTTTTTT
>TRBD1|TRBJ2-5|TRBV7-7|few
CASSGQGQETQYF
TGTGCTAGCAGTGGACAGGGGCAAGAGACCCAGTACTTC
>TRBD1|TRBJ2-5|TRBV7-3|few
CASSATGHQETQYF
TGTGCCAGCAGCGCGACAGGGCACCAAGAGACCCAGTACTTC
>TRBD1|TRBJ1-1|TRBV7-2|few
CASSISRDSTEAFF
TGTGCCAGCAGCATTAGTCGGGACAGCACTGAAGCTTTCTTT
>-|TRBJ1-4|TRBV10-3|-
CAISEFGTEKLFF
TGTGCCATCAGTGAATTCGGGACTGAAAAACTGTTTTTT
>-|TRBJ2-1|TRBV29-1|many
CSVYSGADSPDNEQFF
TGCAGCGTTTACAGTGGCGCCGACAGCCCCGACAATGAGCAGTTCTTC
>-|TRBJ2-2|TRBV7-2|-
CASSLYYGPANTGELFF
TGTGCCAGCAGCTTATATTATGGGCCCGCGAACACCGGGGAGCTGTTTTTT
>-|TRBJ1-1|TRBV12-3/TRBV12-4|few
CASSFFPPEAEAFF
TGTGCCAGCAGTTTCTTCCCTCCCGAGGCTGAAGCTTTCTTT